The 3 T cell receptor beta chains below come from one sample, sequenced in a study of T cells in Graves' hyperthyroidism and ophthalmopathy. Amplification of TCR beta CDR3 regions used RNA as the template. Using the HTBI primer set, a first-round RT-PCR was run on the TCR CDR3. Each CDR3 protein is one row after TCRdb ran MiXCR on the multiplex PCR reads. This repertoire shows around 290,000 distinct CDR3 sequences, roughly 15% found once; its top ten account for 7.9%. What was sequenced was blood. Source of these receptors: a woman aged 40 to 55 with Graves' hyperthyroidism.

V usage is TRBV6-1 and J usage is TRBJ2-2, with D uncertain. The CDR3 covers 15 residues. Trimming cost V 4 bases and J 2 bases, with 11 bases left between them. Germline V gene lookup returns CDR1 MNHNS and CDR2 SASEGT. CDR3 residues: CASSAPGLNTGELFF. CDR3 DNA sequence: TGTGCCAGCAGTGCCCCGGGCTTAAACACCGGGGAGCTGTTTTTT.

This clonotype was found a few times. The V call is TRBV5-1, the J call TRBJ1-4; 10 bases are a match to TRBD1. CDR1 is SGHRS and CDR2 is YFSETQ in the germline V gene. The V and J ends lost 0 bases and 3 bases, in that order; junction bases with no gene match: 2. This CDR3 has 16 amino acids. The chain's CDR3 is CASSLGDRGANEKLFF. The CDR3 DNA reads as TGCGCCAGCAGCTTGGGGGACAGGGGAGCTAATGAAAAACTGTTTTTT.

This clonotype was found many times. The rearrangement joins TRBV5-1 to TRBJ2-1; D might be TRBD2 (6 bases). Germline lookup yields CDR1 SGHRS and CDR2 YFSETQ. Trimming took 7 bases from V and 9 from J, leaving 17 bases between them. The CDR3 is 13 residues long. In DNA form, the CDR3 reads TGCGCCAGCGCCCTCGGCCCCGGGGGTGAGCAGTTCTTC. This codes for CASALGPGGEQFF.